A single sample gave rise to the 18 T cell receptor beta chains below, sequenced in a study of blood T cell repertoires in COVID-19. Sequencing used immunoSEQ multiplex PCR; TCRdb keeps in-frame clones, though not all of them. The sample gives over 85,000 clones, 75% to 80% of which show up once; 16% is in the top ten. Sequenced sample: peripheral blood. The receptors derive from a woman over 75 with active or convalescent COVID-19.

This chain uses TRBV2 with TRBJ2-2; D perhaps matches TRBD1 (6 bases). The length of the CDR3 is 14 residues. Germline CDR1 SNHLY, CDR2 FYNNEI. Deletions cut 7 bases from V and 3 bases from J, with 12 bases between. Here the CDR3 reads CASTVGAYTGELFF. The CDR3 bases are TGTGCCAGCACTGTGGGGGCCTACACCGGGGAGCTGTTTTTT.

This rearrangement joins TRBV5-4 to TRBJ1-3, with a possible D match to TRBD1 (6 bases). There are 16 residues in the CDR3. CDR1 is SGHNT, CDR2 YYREEE, per germline (reference sequence). Trimming cost V 0 bases and J 2 bases, with 12 bases left between them. The DNA for the CDR3 is TGTGCCAGCAGCTTGGACGCGGGGGGCCCTGGAAACACCATATATTTT. Protein product: CASSLDAGGPGNTIYF.

The rearrangement links TRBV9 to TRBJ2-1; TRBD2 agrees at 10 bases. CDR3 size: 15 residues. CDR1 is SGDLS and CDR2 is YYNGEE in the germline V gene. V lost 0 bases and J lost 6; bases outside the gene matches: 3. The CDR3, as DNA: TGTGCCAGCAGCGTAGTTGCTAGCGGGAGCAATGAGCAGTTCTTC. Residues: CASSVVASGSNEQFF.

The V and J genes are TRBV30 and TRBJ1-2, with D possibly being TRBD1 (6 bases). Germline V lookup: CDR1 GTSNPN, CDR2 SVGIG (reference sequence). This CDR3 region has 14 residues. V gave up 0 bases and J gave up 4 bases, with 12 bases separating them. CDR3 coding DNA: TGTGCCTGGAGTGTGGGAGGGGGTGCCTATGGCTACACCTTC. Its translation is CAWSVGGGAYGYTF. Full variable domain (missing parts from reference TRBV30 and TRBJ1-2): SQTIHQWPATLVQPVGSPLSLECTVEGTSNPNLYWYRQAAGRGLQLLFYSVGIGQISSEVPQNLSASRPQDRQFILSSKKLLLSDSGFYLCAWSVGGGAYGYTFGSGTRLTVV.

The chain links TRBV6-6 to TRBJ1-2, with D unresolved. The germline V gene encodes CDR1 MNHNY and CDR2 SVGAGI (reference sequence). The V gene lost 1 base and the J gene lost 4 bases, with 4 bases spanning the gap. CDR3 length equals 12 residues. The CDR3 DNA reads as TGTGCCAGCAGTTACTTATCCTATGGCTACACCTTC. Translation gives CASSYLSYGYTF.

The CDR3: CASSQGSSGQGVYGYTF. The CDR3 DNA sequence: TGCGCCAGCAGCCAAGGATCATCGGGACAGGGTGTCTATGGCTACACCTTC. V usage is TRBV4-3 and J usage is TRBJ1-2, with TRBD1 matching 9 bases. Germline V gene data show CDR1 as LGHNA and CDR2 as YSLEER. J lost 4 bases, V lost 1 base, and 10 bases had no gene match. CDR3 length: 17 residues.

The chain links TRBV10-3 to TRBJ2-2, with 10 positions matching TRBD1. V trimming: 10 bases; J trimming: 7 bases; junction bases outside the gene matches: 9. This CDR3 spans 14 amino acids. Looked up from germline, CDR1 is ENHRY and CDR2 is SYGVKD. The CDR3 here is CATGDRGVVGELFF. In DNA form, the CDR3 reads TGTGCCACCGGGGACAGGGGAGTAGTCGGGGAGCTGTTTTTT.

V usage is TRBV5-1 and J usage is TRBJ2-1; the D is unclear. Trimming took 2 bases from V and 8 from J, leaving 8 bases between them. Germline CDR1 reads SGHRS; CDR2 reads YFSETQ. The CDR3 is made up of 12 amino acids. The CDR3 DNA follows: TGCGCCAGCAGCTTACCAGGTGATGAGCAGTTCTTC. As protein: CASSLPGDEQFF.

The chain employs TRBV28 and TRBJ1-4; D is unclear. This CDR3 has 14 amino acids. Germline values: CDR1 MDHEN, CDR2 SYDVKM. Trimming pared 9 bases from V and 0 bases from J, leaving 11 bases between. CDR3 protein: CASGSGATNEKLFF. The CDR3 nucleotides read TGTGCCAGTGGGTCAGGCGCAACTAATGAAAAACTGTTTTTT.

The chain is built from TRBV19 and TRBJ2-2; 8 positions agree with TRBD2. The ends lost 8 bases at V and 2 bases at J; junction bases unmatched: 7. Germline-derived CDR1 and CDR2 are LNHDA and SQIVND (reference sequence). The CDR3 runs 15 residues. Here the CDR3 reads CASPRTSPNTGELFF. The CDR3 DNA follows: TGTGCCAGTCCTCGGACTAGCCCCAACACCGGGGAGCTGTTTTTT.

This clone was seen a handful of times. The gene calls are TRBV7-3 and TRBJ2-1; possibly TRBD2 for D (6 bases). Per germline, CDR1 SGHTA and CDR2 FQGTGA. The CDR3 is 15 amino acids. The ends were cut back, 2 bases at V and 2 bases at J, with 10 bases in the middle. CDR3 amino acids: CASSLFSGPYNEQFF. The CDR3 coding sequence is TGTGCCAGCAGCTTATTTAGCGGCCCCTACAATGAGCAGTTCTTC.

The chain couples TRBV30 to TRBJ2-5; 7 bases are a match to TRBD1. Germline V gives CDR1 GTSNPN, CDR2 SVGIG (reference sequence). The CDR3 loop spans 15 amino acids. V was pared by 0 bases and J by 2 bases, with 6 bases of the junction left unmatched. The CDR3 sequence is CAWSVRDRSQETQYF. The DNA of the CDR3 is TGTGCCTGGAGTGTACGGGACAGATCACAAGAGACCCAGTACTTC.

This clone appeared a single time. This sequence joins TRBV5-1 and TRBJ2-2; possibly TRBD1 for D (5 bases). Trimming removed 4 bases from V and 1 base from J, with 11 bases in between. The germline V gene encodes CDR1 SGHRS and CDR2 YFSETQ. This CDR3 contains 15 residues. The CDR3 region has the DNA TGCGCCAGCAGCCTTCGGACAAGGAACACCGGGGAGCTGTTTTTT. It codes for CASSLRTRNTGELFF.

The chain combines TRBV5-1 with TRBJ1-2, with a possible D match to TRBD1 (6 bases). Between the trimmed V and J ends, which lost 4 bases and 4 bases, there was a span of 14 bases. The CDR3 extends over 14 amino acids. CDR1 and CDR2 (germline): SGHRS, YFSETQ. The CDR3 DNA reads as TGCGCCAGCAGCAGGGGGACACTAACCTATGGCTACACCTTC. This sequence encodes CASSRGTLTYGYTF.

V and J are TRBV18 and TRBJ2-7; TRBD2 is a possible D gene (6 bases). Trimming left V 6 bases short and J 4 bases short, with 19 bases between. This CDR3 has 15 residues. Germline V gene lookup returns CDR1 KGHSH and CDR2 LQKENI. DNA for the CDR3: TGTGCCAGCTCCCAACCCGGGGGAGGAGTTTACGAGCAGTACTTC. Translating it yields CASSQPGGGVYEQYF.

This chain uses TRBV12-3 or TRBV12-4 with TRBJ2-7, with 8 bases fitting TRBD1. CDR3 size: 12 residues. Trimming removed 5 bases from V and 6 bases from J; junction bases left unmatched: 3. This chain's CDR3 is CASSPTGGEQYF. DNA for the CDR3: TGTGCCAGCAGTCCCACAGGGGGCGAGCAGTACTTC.

This clone was counted between two and nine times. The chain recombines TRBV4-3 with TRBJ2-6; 12 bases agree with TRBD2. The length of the CDR3 is 22 residues. After removal of 0 bases from V and 2 bases from J, the junction contained 14 bases not matched to a gene. Germline CDR1 LGHNA, CDR2 YSLEER. CDR3 DNA: TGCGCCAGCAGCCAAGAAATTTGGGCTAGCGGGAGGGGTTCTCCTGGGGCCAACGTCCTGACTTTC. Its protein is CASSQEIWASGRGSPGANVLTF.

The J gene is TRBJ1-4, the V gene TRBV7-2, with D perhaps matching TRBD1 (5 bases). Germline V gives CDR1 SGHTA, CDR2 FQGNSA. There are 16 residues in the CDR3. The ends were cut back, 5 bases at V and 7 bases at J, with 20 bases in the middle. The CDR3 loop reads CASSRNTAGMGEKLFF. For the CDR3, the DNA is TGTGCCAGCAGCCGGAATACGGCAGGGATGGGTGAAAAACTGTTTTTT.